These 7 T cell receptor beta chains originate from one sample sequenced in a study of shared clonotypes between healthy human individuals (dated by TCRdb to 2020 to 2021). Library preparation used the immunoSEQ multiplex PCR assay. TCRdb retrieved this table from immuneACCESS and kept in-frame rearrangements only. Not all clones are present; in checked studies, unresolved V genes account for under half, and no reason is known for the remainder. Present in this sample are hundreds of thousands of clones, about 90% of which were seen just once. Roughly 22% of the sample is taken by the ten largest. CD8 naive samples consisted of CD45RO-negative cells that were positively selected for CCR7, yielding a CD45RA+CCR7+ population without TemRA cells. The specimen was naive CD8+ T cells sorted from blood. What this sample's cell subset or site label stands for: CD45RA+CCR7+. The origin of the receptors is a man in his thirties or forties in good health.

The chain carries TRBV13 and TRBJ2-7; a weak D match, TRBD1 (5 bases). The V end was cut by 0 bases, the J end by 4 bases, with 10 bases between. This CDR3 has 14 residues. In germline, CDR1 is PRHDT, CDR2 FYEKMQ (reference sequence). The CDR3 nucleotides are TGTGCCAGCAGCTTAGGGGCAGGGAATTACGAGCAGTACTTC. Protein product: CASSLGAGNYEQYF. Together with reference TRBV13 and TRBJ2-7, the CDR3 gives the full variable domain: AAGVIQSPRHLIKEKRETATLKCYPIPRHDTVYWYQQGPGQDPQFLISFYEKMQSDKGSIPDRFSAQQFSDYHSELNMSSLELGDSALYFCASSLGAGNYEQYFGPGTRLTVT.

As to this clone: The same CDR3 is also encoded by other DNA sequences in this sample. This chain uses TRBV4-1 with TRBJ1-5, with D unclear. With 1 base removed from V and 6 bases from J, the gap between germline ends came to 7 bases. Germline CDR1 MGHRA, CDR2 YSYEKL. CDR3 length: 13 amino acids. The CDR3 DNA reads as TGCGCCAGCAGCCAAGTCGGATCTCAGCCCCAGCATTTT. Its protein is CASSQVGSQPQHF.

J is TRBJ1-4 and V is TRBV7-9, with 8 bases matching TRBD1. The CDR3 runs 14 residues. V lost 4 bases, J lost 7 bases, and 5 bases stayed unmatched. Germline CDR1 and CDR2: SEHNR and FQNEAQ (reference sequence). The CDR3: CASSSGQGSEKLFF. CDR3 coding DNA: TGTGCCAGCAGCTCAGGACAGGGCAGTGAAAAACTGTTTTTT.

The rearrangement joins TRBV6-5 to TRBJ1-2, with D perhaps matching TRBD1 (5 bases). The CDR3 covers 13 residues. Trimming removed 4 bases from V and 8 bases from J, with 14 bases in between. Per germline, CDR1 MNHEY and CDR2 SVGAGI. CDR3 DNA sequence: TGTGCCAGCAGTTTTGGACATCCAGGGGGCTACACCTTC. Amino acids: CASSFGHPGGYTF.

The V and J genes are TRBV11-2 and TRBJ2-7; tentatively, D is TRBD1 (6 bases). The V gene lost 5 bases and the J gene lost 5 bases, with 19 bases spanning the gap. CDR1 and CDR2 (germline): SGHAT, FQNNGV. The CDR3 sequence is 15 residues long. CDR3: CASSPSPRTVNEQYF. The CDR3 DNA sequence: TGTGCCAGCAGCCCATCCCCCCGGACAGTCAACGAGCAGTACTTC.

The chain uses TRBV30 and TRBJ1-2; D remains ambiguous. From germline, CDR1 is GTSNPN and CDR2 SVGIG (reference sequence). Trimming shortened V by 0 bases and J by 7 bases, and 12 bases separated the two germline ends. This CDR3 region has 13 residues. The CDR3 region is CAWSVGPPPGYTF. CDR3 bases: TGTGCCTGGAGTGTTGGTCCCCCCCCTGGCTACACCTTC.

The rearrangement joins TRBV27 to TRBJ2-7; unclear D gene. V lost 1 base and J 3 bases, leaving 10 bases between the germline ends. From germline, CDR1 is MNHEY and CDR2 SMNVEV (reference sequence). CDR3 length: 14 residues. The CDR3 loop is CASSLLGSNYEQYF. CDR3 bases: TGTGCCAGCAGTTTATTGGGCAGTAACTACGAGCAGTACTTC.